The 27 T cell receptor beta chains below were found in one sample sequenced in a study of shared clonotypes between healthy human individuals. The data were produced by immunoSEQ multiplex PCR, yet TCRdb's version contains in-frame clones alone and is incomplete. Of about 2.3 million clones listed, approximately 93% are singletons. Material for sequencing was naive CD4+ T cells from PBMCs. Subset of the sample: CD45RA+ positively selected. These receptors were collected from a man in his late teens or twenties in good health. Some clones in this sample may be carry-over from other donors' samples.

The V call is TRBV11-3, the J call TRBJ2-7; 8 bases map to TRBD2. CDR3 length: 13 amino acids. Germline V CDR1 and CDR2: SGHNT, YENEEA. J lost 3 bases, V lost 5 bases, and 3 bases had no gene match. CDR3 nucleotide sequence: TGTGCCAGCAGCCGGAGCGGGAGCTACGAGCAGTACTTC. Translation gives CASSRSGSYEQYF. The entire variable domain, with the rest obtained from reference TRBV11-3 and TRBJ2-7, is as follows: EAGVVQSPRYKIIEKKQPVAFWCNPISGHNTLYWYLQNLGQGPELLIRYENEEAVDDSQLPKDRFSAERLKGVDSTLKIQPAELGDSAVYLCASSRSGSYEQYFGPGTRLTVT.

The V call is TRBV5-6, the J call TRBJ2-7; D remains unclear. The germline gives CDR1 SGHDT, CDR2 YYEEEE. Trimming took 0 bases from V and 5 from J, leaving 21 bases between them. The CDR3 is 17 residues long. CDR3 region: CASSLGSQLDPQHEQYF. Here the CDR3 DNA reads TGTGCCAGCAGCTTGGGTAGTCAGCTTGACCCTCAGCACGAGCAGTACTTC. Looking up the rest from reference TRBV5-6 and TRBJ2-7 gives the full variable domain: DAGVTQSPTHLIKTRGQQVTLRCSPKSGHDTVSWYQQALGQGPQFIFQYYEEEERQRGNFPDRFSGHQFPNYSSELNVNALLLGDSALYLCASSLGSQLDPQHEQYFGPGTRLTVT.

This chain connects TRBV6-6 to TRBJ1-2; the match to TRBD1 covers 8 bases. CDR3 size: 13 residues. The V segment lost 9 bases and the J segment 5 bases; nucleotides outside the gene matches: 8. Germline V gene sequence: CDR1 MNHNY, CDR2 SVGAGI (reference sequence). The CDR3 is CASWDRRGYGYTF. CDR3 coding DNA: TGTGCCAGTTGGGACAGGCGAGGTTATGGCTACACCTTC.

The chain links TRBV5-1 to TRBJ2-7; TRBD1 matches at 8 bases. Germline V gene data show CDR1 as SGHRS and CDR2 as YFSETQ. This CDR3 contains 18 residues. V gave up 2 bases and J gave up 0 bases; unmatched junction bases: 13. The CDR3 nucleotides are TGCGCCAGCAGCTTCGGCAGGGGGCTGAAAGTTGGCTCCTACGAGCAGTACTTC. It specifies CASSFGRGLKVGSYEQYF.

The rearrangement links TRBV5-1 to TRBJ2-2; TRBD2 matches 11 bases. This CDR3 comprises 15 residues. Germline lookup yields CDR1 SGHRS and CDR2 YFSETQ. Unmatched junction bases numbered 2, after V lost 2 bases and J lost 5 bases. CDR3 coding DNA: TGCGCCAGCAGCTTACCTAGCGGGAGGACCGGGGAGCTGTTTTTT. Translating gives CASSLPSGRTGELFF. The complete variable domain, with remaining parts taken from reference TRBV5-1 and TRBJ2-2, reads KAGVTQTPRYLIKTRGQQVTLSCSPISGHRSVSWYQQTPGQGLQFLFEYFSETQRNKGNFPGRFSGRQFSNSRSEMNVSTLELGDSALYLCASSLPSGRTGELFFGEGSRLTVL.

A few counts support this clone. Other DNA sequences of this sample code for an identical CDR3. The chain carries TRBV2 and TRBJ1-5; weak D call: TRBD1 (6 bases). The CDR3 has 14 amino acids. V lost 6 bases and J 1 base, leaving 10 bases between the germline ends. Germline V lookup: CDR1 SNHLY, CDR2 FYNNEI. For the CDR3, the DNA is TGTGCCAGCAGAGGAGGACAGAGCAATCAGCCCCAGCATTTT. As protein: CASRGGQSNQPQHF.

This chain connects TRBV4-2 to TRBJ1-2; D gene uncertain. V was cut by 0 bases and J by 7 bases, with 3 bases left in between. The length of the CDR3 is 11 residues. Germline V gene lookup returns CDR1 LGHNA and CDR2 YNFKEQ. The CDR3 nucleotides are TGTGCCAGCAGCCAAGACGGTGGCTACACCTTC. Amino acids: CASSQDGGYTF.

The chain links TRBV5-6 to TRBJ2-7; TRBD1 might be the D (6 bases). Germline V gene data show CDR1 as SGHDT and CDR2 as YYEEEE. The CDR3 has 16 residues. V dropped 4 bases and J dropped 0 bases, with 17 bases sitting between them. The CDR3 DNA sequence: TGTGCCAGCAGCCCTGGGGCCGGGACACACTCCTACGAGCAGTACTTC. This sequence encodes CASSPGAGTHSYEQYF.

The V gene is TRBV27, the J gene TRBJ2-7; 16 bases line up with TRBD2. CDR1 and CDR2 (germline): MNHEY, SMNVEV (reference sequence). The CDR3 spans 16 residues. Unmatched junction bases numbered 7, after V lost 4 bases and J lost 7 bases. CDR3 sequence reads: CASSSGTSGRAQEQYF. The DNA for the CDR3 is TGTGCCAGCAGTTCGGGGACTAGCGGGAGGGCTCAGGAGCAGTACTTC.

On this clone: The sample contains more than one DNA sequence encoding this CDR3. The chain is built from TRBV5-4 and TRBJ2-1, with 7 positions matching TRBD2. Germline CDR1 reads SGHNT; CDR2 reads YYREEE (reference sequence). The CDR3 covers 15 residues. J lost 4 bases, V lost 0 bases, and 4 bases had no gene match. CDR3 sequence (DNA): TGTGCCAGCAGCTTGGGCGGGAGTGGATACAATGAGCAGTTCTTC. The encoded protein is CASSLGGSGYNEQFF.

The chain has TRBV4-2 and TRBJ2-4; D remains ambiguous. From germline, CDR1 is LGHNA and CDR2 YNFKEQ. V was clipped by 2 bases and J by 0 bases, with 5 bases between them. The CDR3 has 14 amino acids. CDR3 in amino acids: CASSQLGAKNIQYF. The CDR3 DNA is TGTGCCAGCAGCCAACTAGGAGCCAAAAACATTCAGTACTTC.

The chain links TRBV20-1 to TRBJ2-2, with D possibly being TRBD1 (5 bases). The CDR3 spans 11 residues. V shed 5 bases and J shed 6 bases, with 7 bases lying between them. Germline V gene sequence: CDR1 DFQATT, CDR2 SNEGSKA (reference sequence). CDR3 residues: CSAGHPGELFF. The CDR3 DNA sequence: TGCAGTGCTGGACACCCCGGGGAGCTGTTTTTT.

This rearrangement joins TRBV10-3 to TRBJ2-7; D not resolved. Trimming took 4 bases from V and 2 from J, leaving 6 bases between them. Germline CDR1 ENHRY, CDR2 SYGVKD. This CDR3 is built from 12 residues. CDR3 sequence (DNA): TGTGCCATCAGTGTCACGGCCTACGAGCAGTACTTC. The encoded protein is CAISVTAYEQYF.

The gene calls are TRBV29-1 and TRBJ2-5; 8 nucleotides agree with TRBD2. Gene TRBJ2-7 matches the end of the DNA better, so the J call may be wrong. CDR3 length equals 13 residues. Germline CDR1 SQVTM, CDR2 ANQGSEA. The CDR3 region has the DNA TGCAGTCATCGGGAGGGCCCGTCCTACGAGCAGTACTTC. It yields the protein CSHREGPSYEQYF.

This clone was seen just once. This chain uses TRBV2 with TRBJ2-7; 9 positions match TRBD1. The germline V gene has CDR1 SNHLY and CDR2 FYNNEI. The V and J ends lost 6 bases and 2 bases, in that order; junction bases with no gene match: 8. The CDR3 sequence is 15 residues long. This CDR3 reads CASRADRGDTYEQYF. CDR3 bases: TGTGCCAGCAGAGCAGACAGGGGGGACACCTACGAGCAGTACTTC.

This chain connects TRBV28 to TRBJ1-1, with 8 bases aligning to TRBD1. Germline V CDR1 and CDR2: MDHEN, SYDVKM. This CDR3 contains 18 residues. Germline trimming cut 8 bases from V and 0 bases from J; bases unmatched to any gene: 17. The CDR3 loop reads CASPKLTGAQPMNTEAFF. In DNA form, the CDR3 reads TGTGCCAGCCCTAAACTGACAGGGGCGCAACCCATGAACACTGAAGCTTTCTTT.

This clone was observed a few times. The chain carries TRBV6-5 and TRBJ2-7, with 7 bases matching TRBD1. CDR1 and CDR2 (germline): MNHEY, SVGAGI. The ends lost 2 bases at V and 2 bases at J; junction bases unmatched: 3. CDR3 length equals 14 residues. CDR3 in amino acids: CASSYARGTYEQYF. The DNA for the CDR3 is TGTGCCAGCAGTTACGCCAGGGGGACCTACGAGCAGTACTTC.

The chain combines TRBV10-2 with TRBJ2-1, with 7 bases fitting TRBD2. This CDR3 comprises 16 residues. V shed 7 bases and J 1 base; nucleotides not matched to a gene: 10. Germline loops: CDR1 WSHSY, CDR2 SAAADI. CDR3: CASKGFAGVSYNEQFF. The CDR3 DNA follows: TGCGCCAGCAAAGGATTCGCGGGAGTGTCCTACAATGAGCAGTTCTTC.

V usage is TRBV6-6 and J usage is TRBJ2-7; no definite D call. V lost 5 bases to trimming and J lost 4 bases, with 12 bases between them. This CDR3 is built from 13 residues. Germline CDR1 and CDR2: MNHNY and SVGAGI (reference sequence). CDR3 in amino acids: CASSPYRSYEQYF. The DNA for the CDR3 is TGTGCCAGCAGTCCTTATCGGAGTTACGAGCAGTACTTC.

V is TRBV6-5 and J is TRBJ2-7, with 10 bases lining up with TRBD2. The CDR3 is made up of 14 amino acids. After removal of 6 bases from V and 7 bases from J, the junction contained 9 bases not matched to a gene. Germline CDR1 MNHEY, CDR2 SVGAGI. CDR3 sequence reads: CASRSSGRAGEQYF. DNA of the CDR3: TGTGCCAGCAGATCCAGCGGGAGGGCAGGGGAGCAGTACTTC.

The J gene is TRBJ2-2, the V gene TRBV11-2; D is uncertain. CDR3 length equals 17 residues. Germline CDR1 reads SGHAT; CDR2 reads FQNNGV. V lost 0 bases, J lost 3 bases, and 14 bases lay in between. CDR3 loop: CASSLDLWATYTGELFF. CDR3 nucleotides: TGTGCCAGCAGCTTAGATCTGTGGGCGACTTACACCGGGGAGCTGTTTTTT.

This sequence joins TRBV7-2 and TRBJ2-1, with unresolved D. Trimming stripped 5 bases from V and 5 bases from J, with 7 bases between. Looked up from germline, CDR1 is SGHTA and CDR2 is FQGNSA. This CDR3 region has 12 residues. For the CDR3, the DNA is TGTGCCAGCAGCCGGGCGAACAATGAGCAGTTCTTC. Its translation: CASSRANNEQFF. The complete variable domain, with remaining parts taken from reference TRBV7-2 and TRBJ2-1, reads GAGVSQSPSNKVTEKGKDVELRCDPISGHTALYWYRQSLGQGLEFLIYFQGNSAPDKSGLPSDRFSAERTGGSVSTLTIQRTQQEDSAVYLCASSRANNEQFFGPGTRLTVL.

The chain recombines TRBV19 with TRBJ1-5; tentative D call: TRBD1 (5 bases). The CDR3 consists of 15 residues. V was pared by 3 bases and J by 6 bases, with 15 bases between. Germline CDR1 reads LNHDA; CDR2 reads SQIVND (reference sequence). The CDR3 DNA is TGTGCCAGTAGTATCGCCAGCAGGGTCGGTCAGCCCCAGCATTTT. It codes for CASSIASRVGQPQHF.

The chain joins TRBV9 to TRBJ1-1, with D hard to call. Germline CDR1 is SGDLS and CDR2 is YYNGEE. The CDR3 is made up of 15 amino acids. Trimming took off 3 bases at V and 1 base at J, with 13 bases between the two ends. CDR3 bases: TGTGCCAGCAGCGCCTGGGCCAGCCAGAACACTGAAGCTTTCTTT. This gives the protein CASSAWASQNTEAFF.

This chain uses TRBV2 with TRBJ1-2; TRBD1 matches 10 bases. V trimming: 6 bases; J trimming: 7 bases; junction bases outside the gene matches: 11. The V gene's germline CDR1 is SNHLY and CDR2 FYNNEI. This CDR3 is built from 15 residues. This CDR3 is CASRRDRDRGGGYTF. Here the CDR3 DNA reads TGTGCCAGCAGACGCGACCGGGACAGGGGAGGTGGCTACACCTTC.

The CDR3 is CASTWAWANEQFF. CDR3 DNA sequence: TGTGCCAGCACCTGGGCGTGGGCGAATGAGCAGTTCTTC. The genes are TRBV28 and TRBJ2-1; no definite D call. Germline values: CDR1 MDHEN, CDR2 SYDVKM. V was cut by 7 bases and J by 7 bases, with 14 bases left in between. The CDR3 is made up of 13 amino acids.

This chain's CDR3 is CASRKTSGRGGEQFF. In DNA, the CDR3 is TGTGCCAGCAGGAAAACTAGCGGGAGAGGAGGTGAGCAGTTCTTC. The V call is TRBV7-2, the J call TRBJ2-1, with 11 positions matching TRBD2. V shed 6 bases and J 9 bases; nucleotides not matched to a gene: 10. Germline V gives CDR1 SGHTA, CDR2 FQGNSA. CDR3 length: 15 residues. The full variable domain, completed using reference TRBV7-2 and TRBJ2-1, is GAGVSQSPSNKVTEKGKDVELRCDPISGHTALYWYRQSLGQGLEFLIYFQGNSAPDKSGLPSDRFSAERTGGSVSTLTIQRTQQEDSAVYLCASRKTSGRGGEQFFGPGTRLTVL.